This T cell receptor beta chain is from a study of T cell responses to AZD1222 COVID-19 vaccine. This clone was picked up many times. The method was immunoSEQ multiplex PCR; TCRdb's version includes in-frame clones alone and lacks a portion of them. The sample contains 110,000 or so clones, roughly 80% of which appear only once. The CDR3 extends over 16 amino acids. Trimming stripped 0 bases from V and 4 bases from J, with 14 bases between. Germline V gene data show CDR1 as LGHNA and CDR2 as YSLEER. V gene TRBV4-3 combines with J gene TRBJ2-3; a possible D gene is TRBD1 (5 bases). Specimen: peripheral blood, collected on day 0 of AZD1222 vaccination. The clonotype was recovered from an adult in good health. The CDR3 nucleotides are TGCGCCAGCAGCCAAGAATCAGGGTGGAGTTCAGATACGCAGTATTTT. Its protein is CASSQESGWSSDTQYF.